This TCR beta chain came from a study of T-cell memory formation after mild COVID-19. V lost 7 bases, J lost 2 bases, and 10 bases lay in between. The CDR3 sequence is 13 residues long. One entry per CDR3 protein, called by TCRdb with MiXCR from the 5' RACE reads. This table holds approximately 250,000 distinct CDR3 sequences, roughly 14% found once. This sequence joins TRBV12-3 or TRBV12-4 and TRBJ2-3; D uncertain. Material for sequencing was PBMCs or a T cell subset sorted from them (not recorded which). This TCR derives from an adult woman who had mild COVID-19 (a few samples of this study predate the infection). Cell type and time point are not known. The CDR3 coding sequence is TGTGCCAGCAATGGCGGAGCCACAGATACGCAGTATTTT. The encoded protein is CASNGGATDTQYF.